This TCR beta chain emerged from a study of breast tumors, draining lymph nodes, adjacent tissues. Study findings and constraints: Tumor repertoires ranked between lymph nodes and nontumor tissue in diversity, with V and J gene preferences.

As concerns this clonotype: Antigen specificity is unknown. With a much larger clone just one base away, this may be a read error.

The lymph nodes were axillary draining lymph nodes from breast cancer patients. Each CDR3 protein is one row after TCRdb ran MiXCR on the multiplex PCR reads. The data contain around 130,000 distinct CDR3 sequences, 21% of them seen just once; the ten biggest clones take up around 2.2%. The CDR3 has 14 residues. In germline, CDR1 is KGHDR, CDR2 SFDVKD. The sequenced sample consisted of axillary lymph node tissue. This chain connects TRBV24-1 to TRBJ2-5, with 8 bases identical to TRBD1. The TCR sequence derives from a female donor with breast cancer. Some clones in this sample may be carry-over from other donors' samples. The CDR3: CATQDRGGVETRYF. The CDR3 bases are TGTGCCACCCAAGACAGGGGCGGCGTGGAGACCCGGTACTTC.